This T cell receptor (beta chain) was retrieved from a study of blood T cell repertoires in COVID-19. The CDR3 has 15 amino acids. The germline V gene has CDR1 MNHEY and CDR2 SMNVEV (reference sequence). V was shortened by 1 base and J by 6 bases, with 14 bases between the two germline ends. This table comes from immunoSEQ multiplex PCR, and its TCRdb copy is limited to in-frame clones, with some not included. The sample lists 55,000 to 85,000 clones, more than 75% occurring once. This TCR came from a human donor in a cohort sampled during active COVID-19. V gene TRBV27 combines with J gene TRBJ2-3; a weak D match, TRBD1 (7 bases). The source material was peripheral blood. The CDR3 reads CASSLFQGGRDTQYF. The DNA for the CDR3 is TGTGCCAGCAGTTTATTCCAGGGGGGCCGGGATACGCAGTATTTT.